The 3 T cell receptor beta chains given below trace back to one sample, sequenced in a study of OX40 agonist ivuxolimab in advanced cancers. Assay: immunoSEQ multiplex PCR; the TCRdb copy retains only in-frame clones and omits some. This sample carries roughly 10,000 clones, about nine tenths of them seen once, and the ten largest clones take approximately 10%. Sequenced here: CD4+ or CD8+ T cells sorted from blood, sampled in a trial of the OX40 agonist ivuxolimab. The receptors were sampled from an adult with an advanced solid tumor such as melanoma, head and neck, liver or kidney cancer.

This chain joins TRBV7-3 and TRBJ1-3; TRBD1 is a possible D gene (5 bases). Germline CDR1 reads SGHTA; CDR2 reads FQGTGA. Trimming pared 5 bases from V and 0 bases from J, leaving 11 bases between. This CDR3 is 15 amino acids long. The chain's CDR3 is CASSPGTDSGNTIYF. The CDR3 DNA reads as TGTGCCAGCAGCCCAGGGACGGACTCTGGAAACACCATATATTTT.

The genes are TRBV27 and TRBJ2-3, with a possible D match to TRBD2 (6 bases). Germline V CDR1 and CDR2: MNHEY, SMNVEV (reference sequence). This CDR3 is built from 15 residues. V was trimmed by 4 bases and J by 1 base, leaving 12 bases between them. CDR3 bases: TGTGCCAGCAGTTCATTAGGACTACGCACAGATACGCAGTATTTT. It encodes CASSSLGLRTDTQYF.

In this sample, this clone turned up a few times. The CDR3 loop is CASSLDLSYSNQPQHF. CDR3 DNA: TGTGCCAGCAGCTTAGATCTTTCTTATAGCAATCAGCCCCAGCATTTT. The chain has TRBV11-2 and TRBJ1-5; D not resolved. Trimming removed 0 bases from V and 0 bases from J, with 9 bases in between. This CDR3 contains 16 residues. Germline CDR1 reads SGHAT; CDR2 reads FQNNGV. The full variable domain, with the rest looked up from reference TRBV11-2 and TRBJ1-5, is EAGVAQSPRYKIIEKRQSVAFWCNPISGHATLYWYQQILGQGPKLLIQFQNNGVVDDSQLPKDRFSAERLKGVDSTLKIQPAKLEDSAVYLCASSLDLSYSNQPQHFGDGTRLSIL.